This TCR beta chain emerged from a study of OX40 agonist ivuxolimab in advanced cancers. Study-level findings and limits: Compared with others, partial responders at 0.1-3.0 mg/kg displayed clonal expansion among the lowest. At 0.1 to 3.0 mg/kg, clonal expansion of CD4+ and CD8+ blood T cells had occurred by week 6.

Germline values: CDR1 SEHNR, CDR2 FQNEAQ (reference sequence). The CDR3 contains 16 residues. V shed 4 bases and J 0 bases; nucleotides not matched to a gene: 5. Method: immunoSEQ multiplex PCR; TCRdb's copy keeps in-frame clones and lacks some. The sample has about 110,000 clones, approximately 89% seen once. To note about this clone: Its antigen is unidentified.

V and J are TRBV7-9 and TRBJ2-5; 10 bases line up with TRBD2. The TCR was taken from an adult with an advanced solid tumor such as melanoma, head and neck, liver or kidney cancer. The sequencing used CD4+ or CD8+ T cells sorted from blood, collected in a trial of the OX40 agonist ivuxolimab. The CDR3 sequence is CASSSRTSGNQETQYF. In DNA, the CDR3 is TGTGCCAGCAGCTCCCGGACTAGCGGCAACCAAGAGACCCAGTACTTC.